These T cell receptor beta chains were read from a single sample in a study of control samples from healthy donors and cancer patients. This table comes from immunoSEQ multiplex PCR, and its TCRdb copy is limited to in-frame clones, with some not included. The profile shows just over 20,000 clones, under 90% of them singletons. Sequenced sample: PBMCs. The source of these receptors is a man aged 60 to 69 with colorectal cancer. Both conserved end residues are part of each CDR3. A D gene is named only where the DNA matches it firmly. Where a row states a size, it is once, few, many or the class of an expanded clone; other rows omit it.

V gene	D gene	J gene	clone size	CDR3 DNA	CDR3 protein
TRBV14	.	TRBJ2-2	.	TGTGCCAGCAGCCCCATGATAAGGGGCAGCCTCGGACCCACCGGGGAGCTGTTTTTT	CASSPMIRGSLGPTGELFF
TRBV27	.	TRBJ1-2	.	TGTGCCAGCAGCCCGGGACCTAACTATGGCTACACCTTC	CASSPGPNYGYTF
TRBV5-1	TRBD1	TRBJ1-2	few	TGCGCCAGCAGCTTGGAGGCAGGGAGGACAGGGGTCTATGGCTACACCTTC	CASSLEAGRTGVYGYTF
TRBV5-1	TRBD1	TRBJ1-2	.	TGCGCCAGCAGCACCGGGACAGGGGGCGCGGAAGGCTACACCTTC	CASSTGTGGAEGYTF
TRBV9	.	TRBJ2-2	.	TGTGCCAGCAGCGTAGAAGTGGGAGTGACCGGGGAGCTGTTTTTT	CASSVEVGVTGELFF
TRBV12-3/TRBV12-4	.	TRBJ2-1	.	TGTGCCAGCAGTTCGGGGGTTACTCAGTTCTTC	CASSSGVTQFF
TRBV6-5	TRBD2	TRBJ2-7	.	TGTGCCAGCAGTTACTCGACTAGCGGATACTACGAGCAGTACTTC	CASSYSTSGYYEQYF
TRBV2	.	TRBJ1-2	.	TGTGCCAGCAGAGAGGGGGGGCACGGCTACACCTTC	CASREGGHGYTF
TRBV4-1	TRBD1	TRBJ1-5	.	TGCGCCAGCAGCCTGACCACAGGGGGCTCCCAGCATTTT	CASSLTTGGSQHF
TRBV9	.	TRBJ1-1	.	TGTGCCAGCAGCGTAGTAGAGACCGCGAACACTGAAGCTTTCTTT	CASSVVETANTEAFF
TRBV5-1	.	TRBJ1-2	.	TGCGCCAGCAGCTTGGGTGGGGGCTATGGCTACACCTTC	CASSLGGGYGYTF
TRBV13	.	TRBJ2-7	few	TGTGCCAGCAGCACACGGGGGAGAGGCGAGCAGTACTTC	CASSTRGRGEQYF
TRBV19	.	TRBJ1-1	.	TGTGCCAGTAGTCCCCCTCCAGGGTTGAACACTGAAGCTTTCTTT	CASSPPPGLNTEAFF
TRBV30	.	TRBJ1-1	.	TGTGCCTGGGCTCCGCAGTACACTGAAGCTTTCTTT	CAWAPQYTEAFF
TRBV5-1	.	TRBJ2-3	.	TGCGCCAGCAGCTTGGAGGGGTTGGAAGATACGCAGTATTTT	CASSLEGLEDTQYF
TRBV5-1	.	TRBJ2-3	.	TGCGCCAGCAGAATTGGACGACAGGTAGATACGCAGTATTTT	CASRIGRQVDTQYF
TRBV5-1	TRBD2	TRBJ2-1	.	TGCGCCAGCAGCTTCCCAGCGGGGGCTAACAATGAGCAGTTCTTC	CASSFPAGANNEQFF
TRBV18	.	TRBJ1-5	.	TGTGCCAGCTCACCACGAGGGCGCGAGGGTCAGCCCCAGCATTTT	CASSPRGREGQPQHF
TRBV19	.	TRBJ2-3	.	TGTGCCAGTAGGGCGGGGTGGATCGCAGATACGCAGTATTTT	CASRAGWIADTQYF
TRBV10-1	TRBD1	TRBJ1-4	.	TGCGCCAGCAGTGAAGGGACAGCTAATGAAAAACTGTTTTTT	CASSEGTANEKLFF